This T cell receptor beta chain was observed in a study of blood T cells in healthy people across ages. Study-level findings and limits: Diversity figures based on one million T cells were deemed too low.

The CDR3 runs 14 residues. Germline lookup yields CDR1 MNHEY and CDR2 SMNVEV (reference sequence). V gave up 1 base and J gave up 11 bases, with 16 bases separating them. Through a sample-barcoded 5' primer and a J-beta primer mix, a second PCR was run for roughly 6 to 11 cycles. TCRdb re-derived calls from the 5' RACE reads in MiXCR, one entry per CDR3 protein. The table lists roughly 1,500,000 distinct CDR3 sequences, approximately 40% of them singletons. For this clonotype: Its specificity is unknown.

The sequenced material came from blood. This clonotype originated in a woman younger than 30 in good health. V usage is TRBV27 and J usage is TRBJ2-3; no clear D gene. CDR3 bases: TGTGCCAGCAGTTTATTTCCCCAGAACGGAATGCAGTATTTT. This sequence encodes CASSLFPQNGMQYF.